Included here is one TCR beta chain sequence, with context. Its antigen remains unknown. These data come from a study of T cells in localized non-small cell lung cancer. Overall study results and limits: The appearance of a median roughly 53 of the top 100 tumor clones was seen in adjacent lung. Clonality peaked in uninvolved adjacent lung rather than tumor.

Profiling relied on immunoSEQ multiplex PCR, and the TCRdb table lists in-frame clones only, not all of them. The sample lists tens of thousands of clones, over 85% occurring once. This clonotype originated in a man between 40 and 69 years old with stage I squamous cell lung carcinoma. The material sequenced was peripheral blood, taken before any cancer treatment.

CDR3 nucleotide sequence: TGTGCCATCAGTGAGCAAGATACGCAGTATTTT. It is translated as CAISEQDTQYF. This chain joins TRBV10-3 and TRBJ2-3; D gene unclear. V was shortened by 2 bases and J by 5 bases, with 2 bases between the two germline ends. Germline V gene lookup returns CDR1 ENHRY and CDR2 SYGVKD. The CDR3 loop spans 11 amino acids.